This is a list of T cell receptor beta chains from one sample in a study of CD8 T cells in Susac syndrome. TCRdb reanalysed the immunoSEQ multiplex PCR reads using MiXCR and keeps one entry per CDR3 protein. The sample lists 20,000 to 25,000 distinct CDR3 sequences, about 92% occurring once. Specimen: CD8+ T cells from PBMCs. These receptor sequences come from a human donor in good health. The CDR3 runs from the conserved cysteine through the conserved F or W.

v_call cdr3_aa
TRBV4-2 CASSLRGDLFF
TRBV25-1 CASSGVGNNSPLHF
TRBV7-9 CASSSVTGTSRDTQYF
TRBV7-9 CASSPLGDTEAFF
TRBV10-2 CASSESWDGSYNSPLHF
TRBV29-1 CSVADSTYEQYF
TRBV7-9 CASSRGDTLVPPLYNEQFF
TRBV7-2 CASSTPGGRGNEQFF
TRBV4-3 CASSQSTGTGSLEQYF
TRBV27 CASLSLSGNTIYF
TRBV7-9 CASSSYRGLEETQYF
TRBV15 CATSRPDGTSGNTIYF
TRBV7-8 CASRGGGISTDTQYF
TRBV11-2 CASSSRHLSEQYF
TRBV20-1 CSARAGQDYEQYF
TRBV7-9 CASRPPGEVVGNEQFF
TRBV14 CASRWANTEAFF
TRBV6-6 CASSYSLNSNTEAFF
TRBV19 CASSLGTSGGFEQYF
TRBV7-9 CASSLDGTGQYF
TRBV7-6 CASSPAAGQGMREQYF
TRBV7-8 CASSRGVANTGELFF
TRBV6-2/TRBV6-3 CASTPGTYEQYF
TRBV5-6 CASSLGQGSQPQHF
TRBV25-1 CASSEDQGAHYGYTF
TRBV23-1 CASGIVRGPDYNEQFF
TRBV5-6 CASRVWGTGTYEQYF
TRBV6-5 CASSFRRLAGEQYF
TRBV5-5 CASRDRGYAGELFF
TRBV4-1 CASSLRSMGQGTYEQYF
TRBV6-1 CASRITERPDLNTEAFF
TRBV12-3/TRBV12-4 CASSLGFNERFF
TRBV9 CASSVLGTGGAHTEAFF
TRBV7-8 CASSFGLRMREKLFF
TRBV14 CASSQGFAYGYTF
TRBV2 CASRDWTGYNEQFF
TRBV12-5 CASGYTLAGGSTDTQYF